Listed below are T cell receptor beta chains from one sample, sequenced in a study of blood T cell repertoires in COVID-19. Clones were read by immunoSEQ multiplex PCR, and TCRdb kept only the in-frame ones, dropping some. The table has about 280,000 clones, over 75% seen once. Sequenced input: PBMCs or T cells enriched from blood (not recorded which). The origin of the receptors is a woman aged 25 to 39 who had recovered from COVID-19. CDR3s include the opening cysteine and the closing phenylalanine or tryptophan. Fields, in order: clone size, J gene, D gene, V gene, CDR3 DNA, CDR3 protein. D genes are given only for firm matches. The size entry is marked missing in some rows and otherwise reads once, few, many or a size class.

-	TRBJ1-2	TRBD1	TRBV28	TGTGCCAGCAGGCAGGGGGCGGTGTATGGCTACACCTTC	CASRQGAVYGYTF
-	TRBJ2-7	TRBD1	TRBV27	TGTGCCAGCAGGGGGACAGGGTTCTGGAACGAGCAGTACTTC	CASRGTGFWNEQYF
once	TRBJ2-7	-	TRBV18	TGTGCCAGCTCACCGGAACAGGGCCCCCTTTTGGGAGAGCAGTACTTC	CASSPEQGPLLGEQYF
-	TRBJ2-7	TRBD2	TRBV4-1	TGCGCCAGCAGCCAAGGTTGGGCGGGGGGTTCCTACGAGCAGTACTTC	CASSQGWAGGSYEQYF
-	TRBJ1-5	TRBD1	TRBV10-3	TGTGCCATCAACGAAGGGGGCGTCAATCAGCCCCAGCATTTT	CAINEGGVNQPQHF
-	TRBJ1-1	-	TRBV7-8	TGTGCCAGCAGCTTAGCATCCGCAGGGCTCATGAACACTGAAGCTTTCTTT	CASSLASAGLMNTEAFF
-	TRBJ2-1	-	TRBV2	TGTGCCAGCAGTTTTTCAATTACAGGTTGGGCCTACAATGAGCAGTTCTTC	CASSFSITGWAYNEQFF
-	TRBJ2-4	-	TRBV19	TGTGCCAGTAGTATCCACAGAGCTCTAGCCAAAAACATTCAGTACTTC	CASSIHRALAKNIQYF
-	TRBJ2-7	TRBD2	TRBV10-3	TGTGCCATCAGTGGGAAAGCGGGAGTCGAGGAGCAGTACTTC	CAISGKAGVEEQYF
-	TRBJ1-1	-	TRBV29-1	TGCAGCGTTGAACGGTACACTGAAGCTTTCTTT	CSVERYTEAFF
-	TRBJ2-2	-	TRBV7-3	TGTGCCAGCAGCCCGTTTTCGGCGGATCGAAACACCGGGGAGCTGTTTTTT	CASSPFSADRNTGELFF
few	TRBJ1-3	TRBD1	TRBV28	TGTGCCAGCAAAACCCGGGACAGGGTCCCCTGGTCCTCTGGAAACACCATATATTTT	CASKTRDRVPWSSGNTIYF
-	TRBJ2-7	-	TRBV9	TGTGCCAGCAGCGGCCGGGACTCACCCTACGAGCAGTACTTC	CASSGRDSPYEQYF
-	TRBJ1-5	-	TRBV6-1	TGTGCCAGCAGTGAAGTCGGTGGTCGCAATCAGCCCCAGCATTTT	CASSEVGGRNQPQHF
-	TRBJ1-2	TRBD1	TRBV28	TGTGCCAGCACCTCTCCGGCCGCGGACAGGGTCTTTGGTGGCTACACCTTC	CASTSPAADRVFGGYTF
-	TRBJ2-7	-	TRBV10-1	TGCGCCAGCAGTCTTAGAGCAATAAGACTCTACGAGCAGTACTTC	CASSLRAIRLYEQYF
-	TRBJ2-1	-	TRBV6-2/TRBV6-3	TGTGCCAGCAGTTACGGCCCTAGCGTCATGGATGAGCAGTTCTTC	CASSYGPSVMDEQFF
-	TRBJ1-1	-	TRBV7-3	TGTGCCAGCAGCTTAATTTTCTCCAAAGCCCCTGACACTGAAGCTTTCTTT	CASSLIFSKAPDTEAFF
-	TRBJ1-5	TRBD1	TRBV28	TGTGCCAGCAGGCGCGGGACAGATAGCAATCAGCCCCAGCATTTT	CASRRGTDSNQPQHF
few	TRBJ1-4	-	TRBV5-1	TGCGCCAGCAGCTTGGCGCAGGCCATTAATGAAAAACTGTTTTTT	CASSLAQAINEKLFF
-	TRBJ2-2	-	TRBV9	TGTGCCAGCAGCGCCGGGGGTGCCGGGGAGCTGTTTTTT	CASSAGGAGELFF
-	TRBJ1-2	TRBD1	TRBV29-1	TGCAGCGTTGAACCAACAGGGGGCCTCCAACATGGCTACACCTTC	CSVEPTGGLQHGYTF
-	TRBJ2-7	TRBD1	TRBV5-4	TGTGCCAGCAGCCCACCGGGACAGAGATCTACCTACGAGCAGTACTTC	CASSPPGQRSTYEQYF
-	TRBJ1-4	TRBD1	TRBV4-2	TGTGCCAGCAGCCTCGATCGGGGACAGGGGAGAGAAAAACTGTTTTTT	CASSLDRGQGREKLFF
-	TRBJ2-7	TRBD1	TRBV5-1	TGCGCCAGCAGCTTGGGGACAGGGGGGACCTACGAGCAGTACTTC	CASSLGTGGTYEQYF
-	TRBJ2-5	TRBD2	TRBV9	TGTGCCAGCAGCGTAGAAACGGGAGGGCCCTGGGAGACCCAGTACTTC	CASSVETGGPWETQYF
-	TRBJ2-2	-	TRBV6-5	TGTGCCAGCAGTTACTTACGGGAGACCGGGGAGCTGTTTTTT	CASSYLRETGELFF
once	TRBJ2-7	-	TRBV24-1	TGTGCCACCAGTGATGGAGACGCCCCAAGAGGCGAGCAGTACTTC	CATSDGDAPRGEQYF
-	TRBJ1-1	-	TRBV28	TGTGCCAGCAGTTCCCCACAGGGAGCCACTGAAGCTTTCTTT	CASSSPQGATEAFF
-	TRBJ1-2	TRBD1	TRBV19	TGTGCCAGTAGCTTGGACAGGTTGGTTGGCTACACCTTC	CASSLDRLVGYTF
-	TRBJ1-5	-	TRBV5-5	TGTGCCAGCAGCTTCGTGGTAGCCGGGCAGCCCCAGCATTTT	CASSFVVAGQPQHF